Listed here are 9 T cell receptor beta chains from one sample, sequenced in a study of blood T cell repertoires in COVID-19. Profiling relied on immunoSEQ multiplex PCR, and the TCRdb table lists in-frame clones only, not all of them. Here the sample spans roughly 180,000 clones, 85% to 90% being singletons. Sequenced material: peripheral blood. These receptors all come from a woman aged 55-69 years with acute or convalescent COVID-19.

The chain links TRBV6-5 to TRBJ2-2, with D possibly being TRBD2 (6 bases). Germline assignment: CDR1 MNHEY and CDR2 SVGAGI. This CDR3 contains 12 residues. Trimming removed 6 bases from V and 4 bases from J, with 6 bases in between. This CDR3 reads CASRGGTGELFF. CDR3 sequence (DNA): TGTGCCAGCAGGGGAGGCACCGGGGAGCTGTTTTTT.

The V and J genes are TRBV7-9 and TRBJ2-5; 10 bases fit TRBD2. The CDR3 has 16 amino acids. V was pared by 6 bases and J by 4 bases, with 11 bases of the junction left unmatched. Germline V gene sequence: CDR1 SEHNR, CDR2 FQNEAQ (reference sequence). This CDR3 is CASSPVRASGRETQYF. In nucleotides, the CDR3 is TGTGCCAGCAGTCCTGTAAGGGCTAGCGGGAGAGAGACCCAGTACTTC.

The J gene is TRBJ2-1, the V gene TRBV9, with 9 bases aligning to TRBD1. The CDR3 loop spans 14 amino acids. From germline, CDR1 is SGDLS and CDR2 YYNGEE. V gave up 4 bases and J gave up 6 bases; unmatched junction bases: 5. The CDR3 region is CASSWGQGPNEQFF. CDR3 sequence (DNA): TGTGCCAGCAGCTGGGGACAGGGCCCCAATGAGCAGTTCTTC. Using reference TRBV9 and TRBJ2-1 for the parts outside the CDR3, the full variable domain is DSGVTQTPKHLITATGQRVTLRCSPRSGDLSVYWYQQSLDQGLQFLIQYYNGEERAKGNILERFSAQQFPDLHSELNLSSLELGDSALYFCASSWGQGPNEQFFGPGTRLTVL.

In nucleotides, the CDR3 is TGTGCCAGCACAGGGGGCCGGGGGGAGCTGTTTTTT. Translating gives CASTGGRGELFF. The V call is TRBV28, the J call TRBJ2-2; TRBD1 agrees at 8 bases. The germline V gene has CDR1 MDHEN and CDR2 SYDVKM. J gave up 8 bases and V 7 bases, and 3 bases lay outside the gene matches. This CDR3 is 12 amino acids long.

This clone has only one observation. The rearrangement links TRBV7-3 to TRBJ2-1, with a possible D match to TRBD2 (6 bases). V shed 5 bases and J shed 3 bases, with 20 bases lying between them. Germline lookup yields CDR1 SGHTA and CDR2 FQGTGA. This CDR3 comprises 17 residues. CDR3 nucleotides: TGTGCCAGCAGCATCGACCTTAGGCCGGGGGACTACAATGAGCAGTTCTTC. Its translation: CASSIDLRPGDYNEQFF.

V usage is TRBV6-6 and J usage is TRBJ1-1; no firm D call. The V and J ends lost 4 bases and 1 base respectively, with 7 bases between them. Germline loops: CDR1 MNHNY, CDR2 SVGAGI (reference sequence). CDR3 size: 13 residues. The CDR3 DNA reads as TGTGCCAGCAGTTCCGTTCCGAACACTGAAGCTTTCTTT. Amino acid sequence: CASSSVPNTEAFF.

This CDR3 is CAWGHPLIDTQYF. The DNA of the CDR3 is TGTGCCTGGGGGCATCCCCTTATAGATACGCAGTATTTT. The chain recombines TRBV30 with TRBJ2-3; D remains ambiguous. V dropped 5 bases and J dropped 5 bases, with 14 bases sitting between them. The CDR3 runs 13 residues. Germline CDR1 GTSNPN, CDR2 SVGIG (reference sequence).

In this sample, this clone turned up a few times. The chain carries TRBV5-1 and TRBJ1-2, with 7 nucleotides matching TRBD1. This CDR3 has 14 residues. CDR1 and CDR2 from the germline V gene are SGHRS and YFSETQ. V trimming: 1 base; J trimming: 7 bases; junction bases outside the gene matches: 7. CDR3 residues: CASSLKGAHLGYTF. CDR3 in DNA: TGCGCCAGCAGCTTGAAGGGGGCGCATCTTGGCTACACCTTC.

This rearrangement joins TRBV6-6 to TRBJ2-5; TRBD2 matches at 15 bases. The CDR3 totals 15 residues. Trimming at V came to 6 bases and at J to 4 bases, leaving 3 bases not matched to a gene. Germline CDR1 is MNHNY and CDR2 is SVGAGI (reference sequence). Written as DNA, the CDR3 is TGTGCCAGCAGGAGGGGACTAGCGGGGGGAGAGACCCAGTACTTC. It is translated as CASRRGLAGGETQYF.